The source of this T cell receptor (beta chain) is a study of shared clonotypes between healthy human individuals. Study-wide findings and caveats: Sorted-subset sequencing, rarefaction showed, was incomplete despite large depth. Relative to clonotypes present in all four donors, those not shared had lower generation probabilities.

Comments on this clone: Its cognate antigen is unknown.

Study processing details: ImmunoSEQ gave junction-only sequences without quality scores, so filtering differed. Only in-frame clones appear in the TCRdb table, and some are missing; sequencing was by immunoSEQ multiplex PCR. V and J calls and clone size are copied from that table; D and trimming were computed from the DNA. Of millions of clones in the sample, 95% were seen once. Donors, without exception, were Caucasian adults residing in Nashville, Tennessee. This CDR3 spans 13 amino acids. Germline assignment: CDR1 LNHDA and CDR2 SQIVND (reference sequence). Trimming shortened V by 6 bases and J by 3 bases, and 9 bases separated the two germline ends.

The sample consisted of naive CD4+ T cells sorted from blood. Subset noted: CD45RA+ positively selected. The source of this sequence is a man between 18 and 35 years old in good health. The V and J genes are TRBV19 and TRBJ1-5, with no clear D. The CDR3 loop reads CASRQRVNQPQHF. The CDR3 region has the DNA TGTGCCAGTAGACAGAGAGTCAATCAGCCCCAGCATTTT.